The sequence of this TCR beta chain was determined in a study of blood T cells in healthy people across ages. Study-level information: T cells yielded about one barcoded beta molecule per two cells through template switching.

This clonotype has a handful of counts. Combining a sample-barcoded 5' primer with a J-beta primer mix, a second PCR ran for roughly 7 to 11 cycles. TCRdb redid the calling of the 5' RACE reads with MiXCR, one entry per CDR3 protein. Here the sample spans around 800,000 distinct CDR3 sequences, approximately 59% being singletons. The CDR3 consists of 14 residues. V shed 6 bases, J shed 4 bases, and the junction held 3 bases outside the gene matches. Germline V gene data show CDR1 as LGHDT and CDR2 as YNNKEL (reference sequence). This chain joins TRBV3-1 and TRBJ1-6, with TRBD1 matching over 7 bases. The sequencing input was blood. This receptor was identified in a man aged 25-45 years in good health. The CDR3 protein is CASRRDSYNSPLHF. CDR3 sequence (DNA): TGTGCCAGCAGACGGGACAGTTATAATTCACCCCTCCACTTT.